This T cell receptor beta chain was documented in a study of cytomegalovirus exposure and HLA in healthy donors. Study conclusions and caveats: Available immune exposure information covered CMV serostatus only. Later examination showed HLA-associated TCR beta chains had greater clonal expansion than equally common others. Researchers counted roughly 150 TCR beta chains as cytomegalovirus-associated. Analysis was carried out at a later point, and it linked a missense DCLRE1C variant to TCR beta V- and J-gene trimming.

Points on this clone: What it binds is not known.

The PCR employed 60 Vbeta primers together with 13 Jbeta primers. This table comes from immunoSEQ multiplex PCR, and its TCRdb copy is limited to in-frame clones, with some not included. Of fewer than 60,000 clones in the sample, about 70% were seen once. The CDR3 has 15 amino acids. CDR1 and CDR2 from the germline V gene are SGHDN and FVKESK. V was clipped by 6 bases and J by 3 bases; unmatched bases: 8. This sequence originates from a woman between 45 and 60 years old in good health and CMV-seropositive. J is TRBJ1-2 and V is TRBV14; TRBD1 matches 9 bases. Sample: PBMCs. CDR3 residues: CASRGTGSGDYGYTF. In DNA form, the CDR3 reads TGTGCCAGCAGAGGGACAGGGAGCGGGGACTATGGCTACACCTTC.